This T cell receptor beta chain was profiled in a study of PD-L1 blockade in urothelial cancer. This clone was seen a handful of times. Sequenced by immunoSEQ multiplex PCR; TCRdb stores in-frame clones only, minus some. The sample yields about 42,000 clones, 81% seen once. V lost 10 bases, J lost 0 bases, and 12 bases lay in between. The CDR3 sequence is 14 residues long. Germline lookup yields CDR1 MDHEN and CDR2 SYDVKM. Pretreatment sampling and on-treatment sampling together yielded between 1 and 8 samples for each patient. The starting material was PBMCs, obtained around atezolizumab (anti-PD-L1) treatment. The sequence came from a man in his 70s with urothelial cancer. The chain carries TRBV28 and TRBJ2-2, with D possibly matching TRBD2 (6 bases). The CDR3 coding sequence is TGTGCCACCCGGGGGTTCACGAACACCGGGGAGCTGTTTTTT. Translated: CATRGFTNTGELFF.